The source of this TCR beta chain is a study of CD8 T cells in Susac syndrome (dated by TCRdb to the late 2010s). Study-level background: Repertoire sequencing was used to test whether CD8+ T cell activation and differentiation in Susac syndrome was antigen driven. Clonality of the CD8+ T cell repertoire was compared between over ten healthy donors, approximately 14 Susac syndrome patients and some 15 multiple sclerosis patients. The paper as a whole reports these results and caveats: The TCR sequencing and HLA analysis was acknowledged to have included a relatively small number of individuals.

The CDR3 measures 13 amino acids from cysteine to phenylalanine. Kept here is only the CDR3 DNA, which spans 39 bases and is read in frame from base 1. The germline V gene sets CDR1 to SQVTM and CDR2 to ANQGSEA. Trimming takes 6 bases from V and 4 bases from J, and the germline ends sit 13 bases apart. RNA was extracted using the RNeasy kit, and about 0.5 to 1 ug of the RNA was reverse transcribed with random hexamers. The immunoSEQ multiplex PCR assay, which covers 54 Vbeta and 13 Jbeta segments, was used to amplify TCR beta CDR3 regions. PCR amplification bias was corrected by using a synthetic template baseline for primer optimization and computational correction. Per the original workflow: Reads were annotated to V, D and J genes per IMGT and analyzed with immunoSEQ Analyzer, keeping only productive sequences. Clonality was calculated as one minus the Shannon entropy normalized by log2 of the number of productive unique sequences. For each patient and control, public and private clones were evaluated within the 100 most prevalent clones. A clone was defined as Susac-specific if it was absent from the healthy and MS cohorts, from 1052 published viral clones and from other ImmuneACCESS disease sequences. TCRdb reworked the public reads: Q25 trimming with fastp, MiXCR clone assembly, productive beta chains retained. Merged by CDR3 protein, the rows form single entries marked with the most common genes and DNA. TCRdb assigned the V and J calls; the authors' analysis was not used. This sample comprises about 130,000 distinct CDR3 sequences, 93% of them detected only once. More than 0.25% of the sample is held by the ten biggest clonotypes.

Worth noting for this clonotype: This clone's antigen is unknown. Nothing much larger sits one base from this clone, and base qualities are not available.

Peripheral blood CD8+ and CD4+ T cells from healthy donors, Susac syndrome patients and multiple sclerosis patients were profiled by high-throughput TCR beta sequencing. Multiple sclerosis controls were treatment-naive patients with stable or active relapsing-remitting disease fulfilling revised McDonald criteria. CD8+ TEMRA cells were enriched by FACS, while bulk CD8+ and CD4+ T cells were purified by magnetic negative isolation. Blood was drawn into EDTA tubes, processed within 24 hours, and PBMCs were isolated by density gradient centrifugation. PBMCs intended for TCR sequencing were frozen in liquid nitrogen and were later thawed in a 37 degrees C water bath. Purity of sorted or isolated CD4+, CD8+ and CD8+ TEMRA cells was at least 90%.

The sequence joins TRBV29-1 to TRBJ2-4; tentative D gene TRBD1, with 6 bases matching. The sequence was obtained from a human donor with multiple sclerosis. Sequencing was performed on CD8+ T cells from PBMCs. The DNA sequence is given as TGCAGCGTGTACGGGACATCTAAAAACATTCAGTACTTC. Protein translation: CSVYGTSKNIQYF. Where the CDR3 stops, the reference TRBV29-1 and TRBJ2-4 genes take over; the full variable domain is SAVISQKPSRDICQRGTSLTIQCQVDSQVTMMFWYRQQPGQSLTLIATANQGSEATYESGFVIDKFPISRPNLTFSTLTVSNMSPEDSSIYLCSVYGTSKNIQYFGAGTRLSVL.